The 13 T cell receptor beta chains below were found in one sample sequenced in a study of cytomegalovirus exposure and HLA in healthy donors. The primer mix had 60 Vbeta and 13 Jbeta primers. Data came from immunoSEQ multiplex PCR; TCRdb stores just in-frame clones and leaves some out. The data show 110,000 to 150,000 clones, roughly 80% seen once. Sequencing used PBMCs. Every receptor here comes from a woman between 35 and 50 years old in good health and CMV-seropositive.

This rearrangement joins TRBV2 to TRBJ2-3; 9 bases agree with TRBD2. Germline assignment: CDR1 SNHLY and CDR2 FYNNEI. Trimming took 7 bases from V and 3 from J; bases not matched to a gene: 2. CDR3 length equals 13 residues. CDR3 sequence: CASMAGGTDTQYF. CDR3 bases: TGTGCCAGCATGGCGGGAGGGACAGATACGCAGTATTTT.

The genes are TRBV7-6 and TRBJ1-4; 7 bases align to TRBD1. Germline trimming cut 5 bases from V and 1 base from J; bases unmatched to any gene: 4. Germline-derived CDR1 and CDR2 are SGHVS and FNYEAQ. This CDR3 comprises 15 residues. The CDR3 sequence: CASSTNRGTNEKLFF. CDR3 DNA: TGTGCCAGCAGCACAAACAGGGGAACTAATGAAAAACTGTTTTTT.

The chain employs TRBV18 and TRBJ2-7; 12 positions match TRBD2. The CDR3 runs 17 residues. From germline, CDR1 is KGHSH and CDR2 LQKENI. Trimming at V came to 4 bases and at J to 7 bases, leaving 14 bases not matched to a gene. The CDR3, as DNA: TGTGCCAGCTCACTACCCTTACTAGCGGGGGGACCCAGGGAGCAGTACTTC. Protein: CASSLPLLAGGPREQYF.

This chain uses TRBV29-1 with TRBJ1-1; D may be TRBD1 (5 bases). Trimming left V 3 bases short and J 1 base short, with 9 bases between. Germline lookup yields CDR1 SQVTM and CDR2 ANQGSEA. This CDR3 contains 13 residues. CDR3 protein: CSVDRGRNTEAFF. As DNA, the CDR3 is TGCAGCGTTGACCGGGGGAGGAACACTGAAGCTTTCTTT.

This sequence joins TRBV9 and TRBJ2-7; 7 nucleotides align to TRBD1. The CDR3 extends over 14 amino acids. J was trimmed by 0 bases and V by 5 bases; bases with no gene match: 5. Germline CDR1 reads SGDLS; CDR2 reads YYNGEE. CDR3: CASSEGDSSYEQYF. CDR3 nucleotide sequence: TGTGCCAGCAGTGAAGGGGACAGCTCCTACGAGCAGTACTTC.

J is TRBJ1-6 and V is TRBV5-1; no reliable D call. The V end was cut by 1 base, the J end by 0 bases, with 14 bases between. The germline V gene has CDR1 SGHRS and CDR2 YFSETQ. The CDR3 is 18 amino acids. The CDR3 loop is CASSLPSGGSSYNSPLHF. In DNA form, the CDR3 reads TGCGCCAGCAGCTTGCCGTCGGGAGGTAGCTCCTATAATTCACCCCTCCACTTT.

This chain connects TRBV28 to TRBJ1-5, with 9 positions matching TRBD1. This CDR3 contains 16 residues. The germline V gene has CDR1 MDHEN and CDR2 SYDVKM. With V trimmed by 1 base and J by 4 bases, 5 bases remained unmatched. The CDR3 reads CASSLSAGQGNQPQHF. DNA of the CDR3: TGTGCCAGCAGTTTATCGGCGGGACAGGGTAATCAGCCCCAGCATTTT. The full variable domain, rest sourced from reference TRBV28 and TRBJ1-5, is DVKVTQSSRYLVKRTGEKVFLECVQDMDHENMFWYRQDPGLGLRLIYFSYDVKMKEKGDIPEGYSVSREKKERFSLILESASTNQTSMYLCASSLSAGQGNQPQHFGDGTRLSIL.

A few counts support this clone. The chain is built from TRBV11-3 and TRBJ2-5; 15 bases are shared with TRBD2. V gave up 3 bases and J gave up 4 bases; unmatched junction bases: 6. From germline, CDR1 is SGHNT and CDR2 YENEEA. The length of the CDR3 is 17 residues. CDR3 nucleotides: TGTGCCAGCAGCTTGGGACTAGCGGGGGGAGGGGGAGAGACCCAGTACTTC. Protein product: CASSLGLAGGGGETQYF.

The V call is TRBV10-2, the J call TRBJ1-4; 8 nucleotides match TRBD1. V was pared by 6 bases and J by 2 bases, with 2 bases of the junction left unmatched. Germline lookup yields CDR1 WSHSY and CDR2 SAAADI. There are 14 residues in the CDR3. The CDR3 DNA sequence: TGCGCCAGCAGCAGGGGGCTTACTAATGAAAAACTGTTTTTT. This codes for CASSRGLTNEKLFF.

The gene calls are TRBV15 and TRBJ1-5; 9 positions match TRBD1. The germline CDR1 and CDR2 sequences are LNHNV and YYDKDF (reference sequence). CDR3 size: 17 residues. Trimming took 0 bases from V and 2 from J; bases not matched to a gene: 5. The CDR3 coding sequence is TGTGCCACCAGCAGAGATGCTAGGACAGGGGGCAATCAGCCCCAGCATTTT. Amino acid sequence: CATSRDARTGGNQPQHF.

This clone was detected once. The chain couples TRBV28 to TRBJ2-2; 8 positions match TRBD1. Unmatched junction bases numbered 11, after V lost 5 bases and J lost 6 bases. Germline V gene sequence: CDR1 MDHEN, CDR2 SYDVKM. The CDR3 contains 16 residues. CDR3 in DNA: TGTGCCAGCAGTCCCCCGGACAGGGTGGGGGCCGGGGAGCTGTTTTTT. Translation: CASSPPDRVGAGELFF.

This clone appeared a few times. The J gene is TRBJ1-5, the V gene TRBV7-7; D remains unclear. The CDR3 runs to 13 residues. Trimming took 5 bases from V and 7 from J, leaving 12 bases between them. From germline, CDR1 is SSHAT and CDR2 FNYEAQ (reference sequence). The CDR3 bases are TGTGCCAGCAGCCAGAACCCGGGACAGCCCCAGCATTTT. This codes for CASSQNPGQPQHF. The full variable domain, its missing parts supplied by reference TRBV7-7 and TRBJ1-5, is GAGVSQSPRYKVTKRGQDVTLRCDPISSHATLYWYQQALGQGPEFLTYFNYEAQPDKSGLPSDRFSAERPEGSISTLTIQRTEQRDSAMYRCASSQNPGQPQHFGDGTRLSIL.

There are a few counts of this clone. The rearrangement uses TRBV7-4 and TRBJ1-1; the D gene is possibly TRBD1 (6 bases). CDR1 and CDR2 from the germline V gene are SGHVT and SQSDAQ. Deletions cut 4 bases from V and 7 bases from J, with 13 bases between. This CDR3 contains 13 residues. The CDR3 bases are TGTGCCAGCAGCTCTCCTCCGGACAGTGAAGCTTTCTTT. It specifies CASSSPPDSEAFF. Using reference TRBV7-4 and TRBJ1-1 for the parts outside the CDR3, the full variable domain is GAGVSQSPRYKVAKRGRDVALRCDSISGHVTLYWYRQTLGQGSEVLTYSQSDAQRDKSGRPSGRFSAERPERSVSTLKIQRTEQGDSAVYLCASSSPPDSEAFFGQGTRLTVV.